The table lists the clone carrying this TCR beta chain with a few counts. The sample comes from a study of blood T cell repertoires in COVID-19. For the study at large: PBMCs, B-cell-depleted T cells, or T cells were the source of the cDNA or gDNA that made up the material.

Living in 25 or so US areas, the participants were between about 18 and 90 years of age. Per the study methods: Amplification from reference gene primers served as the basis for estimated nucleated cell counts. The assay was immunoSEQ multiplex PCR, and TCRdb's table has in-frame clones only and misses some. The DNA was the basis for D and trimming; V, J and clone size are from that table. The data hold 110,000 to 150,000 clones, with about 90% observed a single time. Per germline, CDR1 SGDLS and CDR2 YYNGEE. The CDR3 loop spans 14 amino acids. Trimming shortened V by 4 bases and J by 2 bases, and 12 bases separated the two germline ends.

The receptor's source is a man aged 55 to 70 who had recovered from COVID-19. The V and J genes are TRBV9 and TRBJ1-2; perhaps TRBD1 as D (5 bases). The specimen sequenced was PBMCs or T cells enriched from blood (not recorded which). DNA of the CDR3: TGTGCCAGCAGCACTTCGGGGGGGAACTATGGCTACACCTTC. Its translation: CASSTSGGNYGYTF.